A single sample is the source of the 20 T cell receptor beta chains below, sequenced in a study of T cell responses to AZD1222 COVID-19 vaccine. Profiling relied on immunoSEQ multiplex PCR, and the TCRdb table lists in-frame clones only, not all of them. This sample has roughly 200,000 clones; around 90% occur once, and the top ten carry roughly 7.7%. The sample consisted of peripheral blood, taken on day 0 of AZD1222 vaccination. The receptors stem from an adult in good health.

The chain combines TRBV10-3 with TRBJ1-1; D is unclear. The CDR3 totals 15 residues. CDR1 and CDR2 from the germline V gene are ENHRY and SYGVKD. Trimming left V 3 bases short and J 5 bases short, with 16 bases between. CDR3: CAISDPPSKRTEAFF. In DNA form, the CDR3 reads TGTGCCATCAGTGACCCTCCGTCCAAGCGGACTGAAGCTTTCTTT.

This chain connects TRBV4-3 to TRBJ2-2; perhaps TRBD1 as D (5 bases). The V and J ends lost 2 bases and 5 bases respectively, with 15 bases between them. The CDR3 runs to 16 residues. Germline assignment: CDR1 LGHNA and CDR2 YSLEER. CDR3 DNA sequence: TGCGCCAGCAGCCAAAACTCCAGGGTGGGGACCGGGGAGCTGTTTTTT. It yields the protein CASSQNSRVGTGELFF.

In DNA, the CDR3 is TGTGCCAGCAAGGCCGGGACTAACCCCGGGGAGCTGTTTTTT. Its protein product is CASKAGTNPGELFF. The chain is built from TRBV6-4 and TRBJ2-2, with 7 nucleotides matching TRBD2. With 7 bases clipped from V and 6 bases from J, the junction kept 8 bases outside the gene matches. The CDR3 extends over 14 amino acids. Germline values: CDR1 MRHNA, CDR2 SNTAGT.

This sequence joins TRBV18 and TRBJ1-5; D not resolved. There are 15 residues in the CDR3. V lost 1 base, J lost 1 base, and 8 bases lay in between. The V gene's germline CDR1 is KGHSH and CDR2 LQKENI. The CDR3 loop reads CASSPRVESNQPQHF. The DNA of the CDR3 is TGTGCCAGCTCACCACGGGTAGAAAGCAATCAGCCCCAGCATTTT. Drawing the rest from reference TRBV18 and TRBJ1-5, the complete variable domain is NAGVMQNPRHLVRRRGQEARLRCSPMKGHSHVYWYRQLPEEGLKFMVYLQKENIIDESGMPKERFSAEFPKEGPSILRIQQVVRGDSAAYFCASSPRVESNQPQHFGDGTRLSIL.

The chain couples TRBV3-1 (or the pseudogene TRBV3-2) to TRBJ1-2, with D perhaps matching TRBD1 (5 bases). Germline CDR1 LGHDT, CDR2 YNNKEL (reference sequence). Trimming removed 0 bases from V and 7 bases from J, with 9 bases in between. The CDR3 length is 13 residues. The CDR3 region is CASSQDIQGGYTF. CDR3 nucleotide sequence: TGTGCCAGCAGCCAAGATATTCAGGGTGGCTACACCTTC.

As to this clone: The sample contains more than one DNA sequence encoding this CDR3. The gene calls are TRBV28 and TRBJ2-3; no clear D. The germline gives CDR1 MDHEN, CDR2 SYDVKM. This CDR3 spans 13 amino acids. V was shortened by 4 bases and J by 1 base, with 6 bases between the two germline ends. The CDR3 loop is CASSSPGTDTQYF. In nucleotides, the CDR3 is TGTGCCAGCAGTTCCCCAGGCACAGATACGCAGTATTTT.

This chain connects TRBV3-1 (or the pseudogene TRBV3-2) to TRBJ2-5, with unresolved D. Germline V gene lookup returns CDR1 LGHDT and CDR2 YNNKEL (reference sequence). The CDR3 is 13 residues long. V lost 3 bases and J 1 base, leaving 6 bases between the germline ends. CDR3 bases: TGTGCCAGCAGCCAGCTCAGCCAAGAGACCCAGTACTTC. Amino acids: CASSQLSQETQYF.

CDR3 in DNA: TGTGCCAGCAGCCAGCAGACAGGGGTAGGAAATTCACCCCTCCACTTT. Amino acids: CASSQQTGVGNSPLHF. The chain links TRBV3-1 (or the pseudogene TRBV3-2) to TRBJ1-6; 8 bases are a match to TRBD1. The CDR3 totals 16 residues. In germline, CDR1 is LGHDT, CDR2 YNNKEL (reference sequence). The V gene end was trimmed by 3 bases and the J gene end by 7 bases; junction bases not matched to a gene: 8.

CDR3 amino acids: CAWRFRWNTEAFF. CDR3 sequence (DNA): TGTGCCTGGAGATTCAGGTGGAACACTGAAGCTTTCTTT. This chain connects TRBV30 to TRBJ1-1, with D unclear. Germline assignment: CDR1 GTSNPN and CDR2 SVGIG (reference sequence). V lost 3 bases and J lost 1, with 9 bases in between. The CDR3 is 13 amino acids.

The table lists this clone with a few counts. In nucleotides, the CDR3 is TGTGCCAGCAGTCTCGGGGGGAATGAAAAACTGTTTTTT. Translating it yields CASSLGGNEKLFF. The chain combines TRBV5-6 with TRBJ1-4; a weak D match, TRBD1 (5 bases). Per the germline V gene, CDR1 is SGHDT and CDR2 is YYEEEE. The V and J ends lost 5 bases and 5 bases respectively, with 10 bases between them. The CDR3 loop spans 13 amino acids.

This clone was found a few times. V gene TRBV5-1 combines with J gene TRBJ1-2, with a weak D call TRBD1 (5 bases). Germline loops: CDR1 SGHRS, CDR2 YFSETQ. V lost 0 bases and J lost 10, with 16 bases in between. CDR3 length equals 14 residues. The CDR3 DNA is TGCGCCAGCAGCTTGGCCGGGCCAGGACAAACCTACACCTTC. Its protein product is CASSLAGPGQTYTF.

The chain joins TRBV7-6 to TRBJ1-1, with 8 bases lining up with TRBD1. The V and J ends lost 5 bases and 3 bases, in that order; junction bases with no gene match: 5. In germline, CDR1 is SGHVS, CDR2 FNYEAQ. The CDR3 totals 14 residues. CDR3 sequence reads: CASSLLTGDTEAFF. The CDR3 coding sequence is TGTGCCAGCAGCCTCCTGACAGGGGACACTGAAGCTTTCTTT.

On this clone: Other DNA variants within this sample encode the same CDR3. The rearrangement uses TRBV4-1 and TRBJ1-1; unclear D gene. The V end lost 4 bases, the J end lost 4 bases, and 10 bases lay between the germline ends. This CDR3 is built from 13 residues. Germline CDR1 MGHRA, CDR2 YSYEKL. The CDR3 is CASSPPLGTEAFF. In DNA form, the CDR3 reads TGCGCCAGCAGCCCCCCACTCGGCACTGAAGCTTTCTTT.

The chain combines TRBV28 with TRBJ2-2; weak D call: TRBD2 (5 bases). The CDR3 runs to 17 residues. Trimming removed 7 bases from V and 4 bases from J, with 22 bases in between. The V gene's germline CDR1 is MDHEN and CDR2 SYDVKM. CDR3 sequence: CASTHLRKDLSTGELFF. CDR3 DNA sequence: TGTGCCAGCACCCACCTCAGGAAGGACTTGAGCACCGGGGAGCTGTTTTTT.

This chain joins TRBV28 and TRBJ2-5, with TRBD1 as a possible D gene (6 bases). The CDR3 spans 15 residues. CDR1 and CDR2 from the germline V gene are MDHEN and SYDVKM. Trimming cost V 2 bases and J 3 bases, with 13 bases left between them. The CDR3 nucleotides are TGTGCCAGCAGTTTAGCAGGGGCGAAAAAAGAGACCCAGTACTTC. Amino acids: CASSLAGAKKETQYF. Full variable domain (missing parts from reference TRBV28 and TRBJ2-5): DVKVTQSSRYLVKRTGEKVFLECVQDMDHENMFWYRQDPGLGLRLIYFSYDVKMKEKGDIPEGYSVSREKKERFSLILESASTNQTSMYLCASSLAGAKKETQYFGPGTRLLVL.

The V and J genes are TRBV5-1 and TRBJ2-3, with 9 bases that match TRBD2. Germline loops: CDR1 SGHRS, CDR2 YFSETQ. The V and J ends lost 7 bases and 1 base, in that order; junction bases with no gene match: 4. The CDR3 extends over 14 amino acids. The CDR3 DNA follows: TGCGCCAGCGGGTCTAGCGGGGGCACAGATACGCAGTATTTT. This translates into CASGSSGGTDTQYF.

This clone was counted a few times. V usage is TRBV5-1 and J usage is TRBJ2-7, with 10 bases aligning to TRBD2. The germline V gene encodes CDR1 SGHRS and CDR2 YFSETQ. Germline trimming cut 2 bases from V and 2 bases from J; bases unmatched to any gene: 1. The CDR3 covers 14 residues. The CDR3 region is CASSLSGGAYEQYF. As DNA, the CDR3 is TGCGCCAGCAGCTTAAGCGGGGGGGCCTACGAGCAGTACTTC.

The chain uses TRBV3-1 (or the pseudogene TRBV3-2) and TRBJ1-1, with D perhaps matching TRBD1 (5 bases). Germline-derived CDR1 and CDR2 are LGHDT and YNNKEL (reference sequence). The CDR3 spans 17 residues. The V end lost 4 bases, the J end lost 7 bases, and 25 bases lay between the germline ends. The CDR3 sequence: CASSLRGVLRGAHEAFF. The CDR3 coding sequence is TGTGCCAGCAGCCTCAGAGGGGTTCTACGGGGAGCCCATGAAGCTTTCTTT.

The genes are TRBV28 and TRBJ2-7; possible D gene TRBD1, 7 bases. The V and J ends lost 6 bases and 0 bases respectively, with 18 bases between them. This CDR3 has 16 residues. In germline, CDR1 is MDHEN, CDR2 SYDVKM. The CDR3 nucleotides read TGTGCCAGCAGAAACCGCGGAGGGGGCGCCTCCTACGAGCAGTACTTC. Translation: CASRNRGGGASYEQYF.

The J gene is TRBJ2-3, the V gene TRBV9, with 13 positions matching TRBD2. CDR1 is SGDLS and CDR2 is YYNGEE in the germline V gene. Trimming removed 6 bases from V and 8 bases from J; junction bases left unmatched: 3. The CDR3 loop spans 13 amino acids. CDR3 region: CASTGTSGVTQYF. DNA of the CDR3: TGTGCCAGCACGGGGACTAGCGGGGTTACGCAGTATTTT.